This T cell receptor beta chain appears in the sequencing data of a study of blood T cell repertoires in COVID-19. Across the study: From the United States, Italy and Spain came samples of acute and convalescent COVID-19. The analysed material was cDNA or gDNA that came from T cells, B-cell-depleted T cells, or PBMCs.

Authors' analysis steps: Quantification of nucleated cells was approximated via reference gene primer amplification. Measured with immunoSEQ multiplex PCR; TCRdb has only the in-frame clones, and not every one. Clone size and the V and J calls come from that table; the DNA yielded D and trimming. The sample gives around 370,000 clones, nearly 90% of which show up once; about 6.5% is in the top ten. Germline V gene sequence: CDR1 MDHEN, CDR2 SYDVKM. The length of the CDR3 is 13 residues. The V gene end was trimmed by 6 bases and the J gene end by 6 bases; junction bases not matched to a gene: 4. This clonotype originated in a man between 18 and 29 years old with active or convalescent COVID-19. The chain recombines TRBV28 with TRBJ2-1; 8 nucleotides match TRBD2. The sequencing sample was made of peripheral blood. CDR3 sequence: CASREAGVNEQFF. The CDR3 DNA is TGTGCCAGCAGGGAAGCGGGGGTCAATGAGCAGTTCTTC.